This note documents a single TCR beta chain sequence. Germline V gene sequence: CDR1 SEHNR, CDR2 FQNEAQ (reference sequence). Trimming took 5 bases from V and 4 from J, leaving 18 bases between them. The CDR3 totals 16 residues. The data derive from a study of blood T cell repertoires in COVID-19. Enrollees, roughly 18 to 95 years old, lived in about two dozen US areas. Participant-reported clinical history was the basis for cohort assignment. Repertoires were generated with immunoSEQ multiplex PCR, while TCRdb's copy carries only in-frame clones and drops some. The top ten hold around 1% of the sample, which has 300,000 to 450,000 clones, approximately 90% seen once.

The receptor was derived from a man between 18 and 35 years old who had recovered from COVID-19. The chain joins TRBV7-9 to TRBJ1-5, with D tentatively TRBD1 (5 bases). The sequencing input was PBMCs or T cells enriched from blood (not recorded which). CDR3 sequence: CASSPGGRGGNQPQHF. The DNA for the CDR3 is TGTGCCAGCAGCCCAGGAGGTAGGGGAGGAAATCAGCCCCAGCATTTT.